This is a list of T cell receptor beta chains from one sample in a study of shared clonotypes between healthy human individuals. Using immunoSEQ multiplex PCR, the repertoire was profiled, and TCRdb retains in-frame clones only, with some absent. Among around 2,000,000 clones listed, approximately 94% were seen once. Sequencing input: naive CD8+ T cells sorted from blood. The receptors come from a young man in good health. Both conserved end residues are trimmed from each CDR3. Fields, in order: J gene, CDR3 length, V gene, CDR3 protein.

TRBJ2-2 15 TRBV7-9 ASSFRQTGVVTGELF
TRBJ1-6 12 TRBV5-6 ASSLEGIGSPLH
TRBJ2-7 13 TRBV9 ASSAGTGLAYEQY
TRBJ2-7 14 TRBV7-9 ASSLLTGRPTYEQY
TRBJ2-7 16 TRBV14 ASSQDIHTSGIPYEQY
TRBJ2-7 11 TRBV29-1 SVESGAGYEQY
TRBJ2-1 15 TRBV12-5 ARTTRATLAPQGEQF
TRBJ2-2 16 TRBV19 ASSAWADRVSNTGELF
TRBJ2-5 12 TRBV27 ASKLAAVDETQY
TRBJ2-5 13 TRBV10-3 AISEGSGRGETQY
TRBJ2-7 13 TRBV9 ASSVEGRGPYEQY
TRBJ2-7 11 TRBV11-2 ASSFGGTYEQY
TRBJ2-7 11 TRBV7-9 ASSSDGSYEQY
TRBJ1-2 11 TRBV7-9 ASSLQEDYGYT
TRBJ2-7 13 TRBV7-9 ASSLGSGQGREQY
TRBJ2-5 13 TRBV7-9 ASSLESRAQETQY
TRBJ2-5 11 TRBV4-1 ASSHLLWETQY
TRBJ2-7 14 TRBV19 ASSNPRAGKAYEQY
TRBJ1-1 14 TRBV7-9 ASTRGDSPMNTEAF
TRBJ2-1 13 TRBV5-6 ASSLRQGSYNEQF
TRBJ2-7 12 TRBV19 ASSPGLGAYEQY
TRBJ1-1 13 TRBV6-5 ASSYGRDGNTEAF
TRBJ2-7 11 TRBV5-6 ASSLWSSYEQY
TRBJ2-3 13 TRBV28 ASIRGQAITDTQY
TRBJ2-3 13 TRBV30 AWSLPGGSTDTQY
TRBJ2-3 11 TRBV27 ASSPPRTDTQY
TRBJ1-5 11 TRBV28 ASSSRGNQPQH
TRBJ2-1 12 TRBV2 ASSDVDSYNEQF
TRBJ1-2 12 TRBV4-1 ASSQAMRDYGYT
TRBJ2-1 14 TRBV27 ASSSSSGEHHNEQF
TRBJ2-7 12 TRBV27 ASSYSGEVYEQY
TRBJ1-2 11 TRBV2 AREGISNYGYT
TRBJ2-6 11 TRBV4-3 ASSQAMDHGVT
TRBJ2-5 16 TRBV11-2 ASSLDPGEPGRSETQY
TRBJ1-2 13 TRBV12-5 ASGPQGPRIRGYT
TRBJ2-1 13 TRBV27 ASSPLQPLYNEQF
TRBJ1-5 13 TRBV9 ASSPAGGGNQPQH
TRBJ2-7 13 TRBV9 ASSVGGAPNYEQY
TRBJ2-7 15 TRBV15 ATSRDPFKEGIYEQY
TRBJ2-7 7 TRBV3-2 ASPLGQY
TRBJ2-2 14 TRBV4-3 ASSQLLAPNTGELF
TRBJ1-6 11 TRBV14 ASSQVNNSPLH
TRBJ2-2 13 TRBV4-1 ASSRGAGWTGELF
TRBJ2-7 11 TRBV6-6 ASSYSNTYEQY
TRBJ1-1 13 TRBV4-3 ASSQDLHRGNEAF
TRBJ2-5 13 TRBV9 ASSEAGRPQETQY
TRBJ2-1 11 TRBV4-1 ASSQERFGEQF
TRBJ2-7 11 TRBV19 ASSIGGSYEQY
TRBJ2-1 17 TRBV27 ASSVGLAGGSLDYNEQF
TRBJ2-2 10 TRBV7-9 ASSLFTGELF
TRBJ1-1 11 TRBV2 ASQRSPDTEAF
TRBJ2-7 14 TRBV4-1 ASSQETGAPAYEQY
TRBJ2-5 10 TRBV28 CTEGMRETQY
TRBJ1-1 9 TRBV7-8 AGRVTTEAF